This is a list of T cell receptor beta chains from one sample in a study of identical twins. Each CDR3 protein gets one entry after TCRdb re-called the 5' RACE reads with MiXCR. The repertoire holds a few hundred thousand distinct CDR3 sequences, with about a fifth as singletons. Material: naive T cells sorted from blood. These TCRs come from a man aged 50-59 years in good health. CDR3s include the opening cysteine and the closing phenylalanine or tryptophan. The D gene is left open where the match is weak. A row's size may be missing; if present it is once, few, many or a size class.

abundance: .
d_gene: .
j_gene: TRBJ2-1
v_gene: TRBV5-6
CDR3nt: TGTGCCAGCAGCTCGCTAGGGACTGGCACCTACAATGAGCAGTTCTTC
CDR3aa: CASSSLGTGTYNEQFF

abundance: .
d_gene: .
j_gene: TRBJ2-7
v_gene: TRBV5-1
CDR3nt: TGCGCCAGCAGCTTGGGAAGGGGGAAAGACTACGAGCAGTACTTC
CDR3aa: CASSLGRGKDYEQYF

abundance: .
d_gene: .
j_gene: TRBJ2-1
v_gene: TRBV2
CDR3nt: TGTGCCAGCAGAAAGGGCCTAACGGAATACAATGAGCAGTTCTTC
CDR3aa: CASRKGLTEYNEQFF

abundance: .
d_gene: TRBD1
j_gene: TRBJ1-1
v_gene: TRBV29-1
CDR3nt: TGCAGCATAGTCTACAGGGGACGGACTGAAGCTTTCTTT
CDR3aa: CSIVYRGRTEAFF

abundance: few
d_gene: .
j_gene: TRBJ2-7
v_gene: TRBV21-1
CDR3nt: TGTGCCAGCAGCGGATGTTCCGGGACAGGGGTCTACGAGCAGTACTTC
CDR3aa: CASSGCSGTGVYEQYF

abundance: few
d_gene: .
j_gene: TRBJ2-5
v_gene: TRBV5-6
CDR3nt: TGTGCCAGCAGCAACCGGGACACAGAGACCCAGTACTTC
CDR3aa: CASSNRDTETQYF

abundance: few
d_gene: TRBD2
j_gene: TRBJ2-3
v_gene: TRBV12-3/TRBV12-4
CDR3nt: TGTGCCAGCAGTTGGGGTGACGTAGCGGGGATCAAAACAGATACGCAGTATTTT
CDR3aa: CASSWGDVAGIKTDTQYF

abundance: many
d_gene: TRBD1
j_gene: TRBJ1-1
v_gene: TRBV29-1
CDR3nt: TGCAGCGCTAACAGGGGGATGAACACTGAAGCTTTCTTT
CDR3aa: CSANRGMNTEAFF

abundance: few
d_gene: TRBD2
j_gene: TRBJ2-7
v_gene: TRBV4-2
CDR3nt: TGTGCCAGCAGCCAAGATGGACTAGCGGGAGGGCCTAGGTACGAGCAGTACTTC
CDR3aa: CASSQDGLAGGPRYEQYF

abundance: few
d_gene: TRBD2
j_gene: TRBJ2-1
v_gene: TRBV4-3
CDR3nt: TGCGCCAGCAGCCAACGATCCAGCGGGGGGCCCGGGGCCCGGTACAATGAGCAGTTCTTC
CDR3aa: CASSQRSSGGPGARYNEQFF

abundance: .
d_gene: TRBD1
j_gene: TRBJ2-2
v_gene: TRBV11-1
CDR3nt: TGTGCCAGCAGCTTAGCCATAACCGGGACAGACAACACCGGGGAGCTGTTTTTT
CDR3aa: CASSLAITGTDNTGELFF

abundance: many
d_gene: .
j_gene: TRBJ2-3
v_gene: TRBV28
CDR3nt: TGTGCCAGCAGTGTCACAGATACGCAGTATTTT
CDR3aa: CASSVTDTQYF

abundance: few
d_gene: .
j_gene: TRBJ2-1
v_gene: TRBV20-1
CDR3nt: TGCAGTGGGGGGGCGGGAAACAATGAGCAGTTCTTC
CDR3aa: CSGGAGNNEQFF

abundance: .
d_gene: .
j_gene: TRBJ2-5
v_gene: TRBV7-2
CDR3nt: TGTGCCAGCAGCTTAGTGCGGGGACGAGGAGAGACCCAGTACTTC
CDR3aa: CASSLVRGRGETQYF

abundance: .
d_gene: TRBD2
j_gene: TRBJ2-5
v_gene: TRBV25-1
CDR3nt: TGTGCCAGCAGTTTACTAGCGGGGGGTCGGCAGACCCAGTACTTC
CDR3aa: CASSLLAGGRQTQYF

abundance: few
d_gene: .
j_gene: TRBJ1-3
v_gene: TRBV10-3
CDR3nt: TGTGCCATCAGAGGTGGGACCGATCTTGTGAACACCATATATTTT
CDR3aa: CAIRGGTDLVNTIYF

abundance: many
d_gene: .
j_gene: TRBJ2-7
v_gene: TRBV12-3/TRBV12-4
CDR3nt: TGTGCCAGCAGTTTGGCGGGGCGGAGGGACGAGCAGTACTTC
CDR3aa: CASSLAGRRDEQYF

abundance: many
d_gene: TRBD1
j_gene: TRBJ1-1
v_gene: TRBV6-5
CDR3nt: TGTGCCAGCAGTTATTCCGGACAGGGTACAGGCACTGAAGCTTTCTTT
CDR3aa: CASSYSGQGTGTEAFF

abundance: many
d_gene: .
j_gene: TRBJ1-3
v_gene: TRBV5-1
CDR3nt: TGCGCCAGCAGCCCCCAACCGGGCTCCGGAAACACCATATATTTT
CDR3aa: CASSPQPGSGNTIYF

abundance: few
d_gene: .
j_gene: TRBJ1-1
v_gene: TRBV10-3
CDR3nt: TGTGCCATCAGTGAGAATGGGCAGTTAAACACTGAAGCTTTCTTT
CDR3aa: CAISENGQLNTEAFF

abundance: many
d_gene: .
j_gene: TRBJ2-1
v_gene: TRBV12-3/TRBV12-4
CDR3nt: TGTGCCAGCAGTTTAAGGAGCTCCTACAATGAGCAGTTCTTC
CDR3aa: CASSLRSSYNEQFF

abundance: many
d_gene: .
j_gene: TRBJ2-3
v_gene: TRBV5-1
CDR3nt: TGCGCCAGCAGCCCCTCGGGGGCGGATACGCAGTATTTT
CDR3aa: CASSPSGADTQYF

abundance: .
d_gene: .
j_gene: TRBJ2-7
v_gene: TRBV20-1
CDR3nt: TGCAGTGCTAGAGTTCGCGGCCACTACGAGCAGTACTTC
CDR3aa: CSARVRGHYEQYF

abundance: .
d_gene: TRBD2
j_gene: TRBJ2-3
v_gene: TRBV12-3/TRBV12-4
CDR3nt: TGTGCCAGCAGTTTACTAGCGGGGGGAGGGACAGATACGCAGTATTTT
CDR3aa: CASSLLAGGGTDTQYF

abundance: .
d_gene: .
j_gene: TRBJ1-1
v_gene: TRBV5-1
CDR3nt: TGCGCCAGCAGCTTGCGGACACAGAACACTGAAGCTTTCTTT
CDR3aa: CASSLRTQNTEAFF

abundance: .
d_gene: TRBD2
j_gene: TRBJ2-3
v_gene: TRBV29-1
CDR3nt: TGCAGCGGCTTAGGAGCGGGAGGAGGCCCAGATACGCAGTATTTT
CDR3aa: CSGLGAGGGPDTQYF

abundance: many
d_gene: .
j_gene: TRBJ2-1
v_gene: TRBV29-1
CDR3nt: TGCAGCGCGGACCTTCATGGGGTGCCCTACAATGAGCAGTTCTTC
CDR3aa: CSADLHGVPYNEQFF

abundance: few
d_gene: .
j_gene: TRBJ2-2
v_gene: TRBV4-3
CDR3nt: TGCGCCAGCAGCCAAGACTTAACCGGGTTGAACACCGGGGAGCTGTTTTTT
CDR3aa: CASSQDLTGLNTGELFF

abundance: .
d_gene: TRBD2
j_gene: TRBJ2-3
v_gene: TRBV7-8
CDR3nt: TGTGCCAGCAGCCCCCGACGACTAGCAACAGATACGCAGTATTTT
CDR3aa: CASSPRRLATDTQYF

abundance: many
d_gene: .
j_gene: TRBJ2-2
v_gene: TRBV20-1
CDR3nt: TGCAGTGCTAGAGAAATAAACACCGGGGAGCTGTTTTTT
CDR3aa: CSAREINTGELFF

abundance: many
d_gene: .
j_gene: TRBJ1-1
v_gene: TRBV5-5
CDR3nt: TGTGCCAGCAGCTTGGCCGGGTTCACTGAAGCTTTCTTT
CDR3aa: CASSLAGFTEAFF

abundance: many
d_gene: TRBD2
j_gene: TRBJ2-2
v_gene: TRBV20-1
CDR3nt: TGCAGTGCTAGAGACCTCCTAGCGGGAAACACCGGGGAGCTGTTTTTT
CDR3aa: CSARDLLAGNTGELFF

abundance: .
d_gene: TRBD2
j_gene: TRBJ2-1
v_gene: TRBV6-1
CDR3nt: TGTGCCAGCACTAGAGGACTAGATTACAATGAGCAGTCCTTC
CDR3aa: CASTRGLDYNEQSF

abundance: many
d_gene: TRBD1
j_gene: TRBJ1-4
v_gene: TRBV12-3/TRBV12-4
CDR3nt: TGTGCCAGCAGTTTAAGGACAGGGGGACTTGTAACTAATGAAAAACTGTTTTTT
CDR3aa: CASSLRTGGLVTNEKLFF

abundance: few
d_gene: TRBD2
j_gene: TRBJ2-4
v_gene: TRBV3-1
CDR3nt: TGTGCCAGCAGCCAAGTCACAACAGCGGGGAAACGTGACATTCAGTACTTC
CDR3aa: CASSQVTTAGKRDIQYF

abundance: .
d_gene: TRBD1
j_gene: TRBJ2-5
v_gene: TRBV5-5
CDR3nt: TGTGCCAGCAGCTTTACAGGGGGTTCCCAAGAGACCCAGTACTTC
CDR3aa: CASSFTGGSQETQYF